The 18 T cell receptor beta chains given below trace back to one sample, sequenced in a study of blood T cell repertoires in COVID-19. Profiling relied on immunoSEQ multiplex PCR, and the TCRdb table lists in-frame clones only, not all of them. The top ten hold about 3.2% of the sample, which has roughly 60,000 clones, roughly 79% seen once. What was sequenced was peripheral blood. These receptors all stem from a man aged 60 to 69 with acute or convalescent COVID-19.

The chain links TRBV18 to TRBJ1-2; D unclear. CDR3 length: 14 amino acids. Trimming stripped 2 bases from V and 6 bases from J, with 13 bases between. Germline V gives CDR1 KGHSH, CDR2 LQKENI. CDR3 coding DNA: TGTGCCAGCTCACCAAACCTCGGTGGAGATGGCTACACCTTC. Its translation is CASSPNLGGDGYTF. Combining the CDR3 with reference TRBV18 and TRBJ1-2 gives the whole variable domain NAGVMQNPRHLVRRRGQEARLRCSPMKGHSHVYWYRQLPEEGLKFMVYLQKENIIDESGMPKERFSAEFPKEGPSILRIQQVVRGDSAAYFCASSPNLGGDGYTFGSGTRLTVV.

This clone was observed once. The DNA for the CDR3 is TGTGCCAGCAGCTTGGCTGACAGCCCAGTTCAGTACTTC. As protein: CASSLADSPVQYF. The rearrangement joins TRBV5-4 to TRBJ2-4; D might be TRBD1 (5 bases). This CDR3 comprises 13 residues. Trimming took 0 bases from V and 11 from J, leaving 12 bases between them. Germline loops: CDR1 SGHNT, CDR2 YYREEE (reference sequence).

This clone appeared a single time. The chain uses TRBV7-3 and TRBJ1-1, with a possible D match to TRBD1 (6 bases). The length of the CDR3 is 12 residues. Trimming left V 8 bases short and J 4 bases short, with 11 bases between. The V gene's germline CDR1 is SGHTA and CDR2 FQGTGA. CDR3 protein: CASGQGPTEAFF. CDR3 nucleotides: TGTGCCAGCGGCCAGGGGCCCACTGAAGCTTTCTTT. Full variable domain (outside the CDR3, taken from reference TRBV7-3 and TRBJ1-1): GAGVSQTPSNKVTEKGKYVELRCDPISGHTALYWYRQSLGQGPEFLIYFQGTGAADDSGLPNDRFFAVRPEGSVSTLKIQRTERGDSAVYLCASGQGPTEAFFGQGTRLTVV.

In DNA form, the CDR3 reads TGTGCCAGTAGTCTCCGGACTAGCGGCAGCACAGATACGCAGTATTTT. Its protein is CASSLRTSGSTDTQYF. The rearrangement joins TRBV19 to TRBJ2-3, with 10 bases identical to TRBD2. Germline CDR1 is LNHDA and CDR2 is SQIVND (reference sequence). This CDR3 has 16 residues. Trimming took 5 bases from V and 0 from J; bases not matched to a gene: 5. The full variable domain, rest sourced from reference TRBV19 and TRBJ2-3, is DGGITQSPKYLFRKEGQNVTLSCEQNLNHDAMYWYRQDPGQGLRLIYYSQIVNDFQKGDIAEGYSVSREKKESFPLTVTSAQKNPTAFYLCASSLRTSGSTDTQYFGPGTRLTVL.

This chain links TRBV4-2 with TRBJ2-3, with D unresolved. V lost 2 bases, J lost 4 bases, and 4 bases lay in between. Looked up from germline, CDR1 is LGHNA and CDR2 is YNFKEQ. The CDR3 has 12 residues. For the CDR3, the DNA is TGTGCCAGCAGCCAATCATCAGATACGCAGTATTTT. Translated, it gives CASSQSSDTQYF.

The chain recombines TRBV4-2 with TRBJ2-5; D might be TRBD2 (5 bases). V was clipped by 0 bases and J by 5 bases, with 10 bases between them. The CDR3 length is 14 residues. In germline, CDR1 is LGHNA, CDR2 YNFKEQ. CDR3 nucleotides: TGTGCCAGCAGCCAAGAACTGGCGGGCGAGACCCAGTACTTC. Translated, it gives CASSQELAGETQYF.

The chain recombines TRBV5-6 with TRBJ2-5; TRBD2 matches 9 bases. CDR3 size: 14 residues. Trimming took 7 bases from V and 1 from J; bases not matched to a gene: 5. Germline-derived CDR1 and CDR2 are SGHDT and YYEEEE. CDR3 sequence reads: CASFQRGVQETQYF. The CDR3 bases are TGTGCCAGCTTTCAGCGGGGGGTCCAAGAGACCCAGTACTTC.

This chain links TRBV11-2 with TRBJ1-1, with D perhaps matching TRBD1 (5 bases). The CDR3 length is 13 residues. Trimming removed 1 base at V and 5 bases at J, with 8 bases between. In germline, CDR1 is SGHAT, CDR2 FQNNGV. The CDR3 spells CASSLARGTEAFF. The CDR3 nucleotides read TGTGCCAGCAGCTTAGCTCGGGGGACTGAAGCTTTCTTT.

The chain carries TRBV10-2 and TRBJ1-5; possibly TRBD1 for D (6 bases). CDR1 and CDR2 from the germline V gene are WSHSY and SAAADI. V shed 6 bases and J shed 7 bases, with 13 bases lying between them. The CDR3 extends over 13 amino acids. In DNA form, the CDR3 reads TGCGCCAGCAGCGACCAGGGGCAGCAGCCCCAGCATTTT. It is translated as CASSDQGQQPQHF.

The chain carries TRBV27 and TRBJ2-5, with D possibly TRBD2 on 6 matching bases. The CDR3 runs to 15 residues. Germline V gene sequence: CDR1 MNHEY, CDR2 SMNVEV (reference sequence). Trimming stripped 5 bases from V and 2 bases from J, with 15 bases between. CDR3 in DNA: TGTGCCAGCAGTACTCTGGCGGGGCCTCAAGAGACCCAGTACTTC. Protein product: CASSTLAGPQETQYF.

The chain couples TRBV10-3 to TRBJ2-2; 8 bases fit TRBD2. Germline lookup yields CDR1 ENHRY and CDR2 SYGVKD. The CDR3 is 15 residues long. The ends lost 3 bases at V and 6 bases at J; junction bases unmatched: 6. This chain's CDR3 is CAISDDGGAAGELFF. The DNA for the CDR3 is TGTGCCATCAGTGATGACGGGGGGGCGGCCGGGGAGCTGTTTTTT.

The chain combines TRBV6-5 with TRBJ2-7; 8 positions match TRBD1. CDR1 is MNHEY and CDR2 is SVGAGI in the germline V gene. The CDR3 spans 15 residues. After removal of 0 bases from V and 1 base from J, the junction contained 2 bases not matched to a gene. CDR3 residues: CASSYSGQGSYEQYF. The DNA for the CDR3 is TGTGCCAGCAGTTACTCTGGACAGGGTTCCTACGAGCAGTACTTC.

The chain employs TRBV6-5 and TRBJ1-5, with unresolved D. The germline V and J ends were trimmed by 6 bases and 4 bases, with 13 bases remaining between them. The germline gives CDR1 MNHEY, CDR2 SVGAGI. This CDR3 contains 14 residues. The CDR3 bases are TGTGCCAGCAGCTGGGGTAGCGGGAATCAGCCCCAGCATTTT. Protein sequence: CASSWGSGNQPQHF.

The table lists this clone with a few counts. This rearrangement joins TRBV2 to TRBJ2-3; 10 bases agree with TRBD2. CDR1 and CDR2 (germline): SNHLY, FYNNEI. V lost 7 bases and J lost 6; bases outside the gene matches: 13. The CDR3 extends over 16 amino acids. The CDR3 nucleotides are TGTGCCAGCATGGGACTAGCGTGGGGTGGGAGTGATACGCAGTATTTT. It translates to CASMGLAWGGSDTQYF.

The CDR3 region is CASSQDSGGSTYGYTF. The CDR3 nucleotides read TGTGCCAGCAGCCAAGATAGCGGCGGATCCACCTATGGCTACACCTTC. The rearrangement joins TRBV4-2 to TRBJ1-2, with D unclear. The V gene's germline CDR1 is LGHNA and CDR2 YNFKEQ. V was pared by 0 bases and J by 4 bases, with 15 bases between. The CDR3 is 16 residues long.

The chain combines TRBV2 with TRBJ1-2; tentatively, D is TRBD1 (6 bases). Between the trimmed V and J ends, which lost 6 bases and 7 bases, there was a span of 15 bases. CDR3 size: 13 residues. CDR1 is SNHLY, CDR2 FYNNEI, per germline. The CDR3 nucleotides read TGTGCCAGCAGGCCGGGGGGCCGGAGTGGCTACACCTTC. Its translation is CASRPGGRSGYTF. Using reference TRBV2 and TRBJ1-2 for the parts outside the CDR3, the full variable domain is EPEVTQTPSHQVTQMGQEVILRCVPISNHLYFYWYRQILGQKVEFLVSFYNNEISEKSEIFDDQFSVERPDGSNFTLKIRSTKLEDSAMYFCASRPGGRSGYTFGSGTRLTVV.

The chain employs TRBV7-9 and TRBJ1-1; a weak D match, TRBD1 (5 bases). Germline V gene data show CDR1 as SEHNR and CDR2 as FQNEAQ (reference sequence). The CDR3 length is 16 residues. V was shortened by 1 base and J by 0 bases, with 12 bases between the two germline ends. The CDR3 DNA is TGTGCCAGCAGCTTAGAGGTCGGGGGTGTGAACACTGAAGCTTTCTTT. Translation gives CASSLEVGGVNTEAFF.

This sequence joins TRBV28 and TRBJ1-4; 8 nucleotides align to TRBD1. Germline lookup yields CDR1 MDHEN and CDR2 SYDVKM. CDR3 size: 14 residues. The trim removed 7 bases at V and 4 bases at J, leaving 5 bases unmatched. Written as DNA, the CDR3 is TGTGCCAGCACCCTGACAGGGGTTAATGAAAAACTGTTTTTT. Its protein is CASTLTGVNEKLFF.